Below, one TCR beta chain is given with its context. Antigen specificity is unknown. This specimen belongs to a study of identical twins. Study-level points and caveats: Beta out-of-frame sequences displayed a weaker excess of sharing between twins.

The germline V gene has CDR1 SEHNR and CDR2 FQNEAQ (reference sequence). V shed 2 bases, J shed 13 bases, and the junction held 11 bases outside the gene matches. The CDR3 totals 14 residues. TCRdb passed the 5' RACE reads through MiXCR, listing each CDR3 protein once. Here the sample spans 1.5 million to 2 million distinct CDR3 sequences, roughly a third being singletons. This clonotype was sampled from a newborn girl in good health. The V and J genes are TRBV7-9 and TRBJ2-1; 7 bases fit TRBD2. The sequencing sample was made of cord blood. CDR3 in DNA: TGTGCCAGCAGCTTATGGGGCCGGGGGGAGACCCAGTTCTTC. Protein: CASSLWGRGETQFF.